The clone carrying this T cell receptor beta chain occurred a few times. Its cognate antigen is unknown. Reverse transcribed after extraction, RNA yielded cDNA as the sequencing template. Clones were sequenced by immunoSEQ multiplex PCR, and TCRdb holds only the in-frame ones, with some missing. The sample lists approximately 280,000 clones, about 62% occurring once. This record belongs to a study of CD8+ T cells in alopecia areata. General study points: Tofacitinib yielded significantly lower scalp clonality and fewer expanded CD8+ clones among the top 100. It was lesional scalp, especially alopecia totalis/universalis, that showed higher clonality than normal scalp.

The treatment was: oral pan-JAK inhibitor, 5-10 mg twice daily. Trimming pared 5 bases from V and 9 bases from J, leaving 14 bases between. The germline V gene has CDR1 SGHTA and CDR2 FQGNSA. This CDR3 is 13 amino acids long. The clonotype comes from a human donor with alopecia areata. This chain connects TRBV7-2 to TRBJ2-1; unclear D gene. The sequenced sample was CD4+ T cells sorted from blood, obtained at week 24, from a patient treated with tofacitinib. CDR3 coding DNA: TGTGCCAGCAGCCTGTACCAACGAGGTGAGCAGTTCTTC. This sequence encodes CASSLYQRGEQFF.